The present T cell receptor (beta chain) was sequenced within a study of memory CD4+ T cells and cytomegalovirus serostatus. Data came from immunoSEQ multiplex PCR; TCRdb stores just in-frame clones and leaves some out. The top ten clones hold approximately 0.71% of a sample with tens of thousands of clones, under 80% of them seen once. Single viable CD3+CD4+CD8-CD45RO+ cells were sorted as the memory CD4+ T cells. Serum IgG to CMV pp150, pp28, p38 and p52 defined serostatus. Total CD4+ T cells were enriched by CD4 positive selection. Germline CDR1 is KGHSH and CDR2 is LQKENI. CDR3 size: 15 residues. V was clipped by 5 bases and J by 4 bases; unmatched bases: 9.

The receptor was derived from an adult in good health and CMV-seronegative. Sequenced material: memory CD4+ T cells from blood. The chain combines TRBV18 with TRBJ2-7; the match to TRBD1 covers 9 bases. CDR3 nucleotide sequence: TGTGCCAGCTCAGGCCCCCCGGGACAGGGATACGAGCAGTACTTC. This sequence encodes CASSGPPGQGYEQYF.